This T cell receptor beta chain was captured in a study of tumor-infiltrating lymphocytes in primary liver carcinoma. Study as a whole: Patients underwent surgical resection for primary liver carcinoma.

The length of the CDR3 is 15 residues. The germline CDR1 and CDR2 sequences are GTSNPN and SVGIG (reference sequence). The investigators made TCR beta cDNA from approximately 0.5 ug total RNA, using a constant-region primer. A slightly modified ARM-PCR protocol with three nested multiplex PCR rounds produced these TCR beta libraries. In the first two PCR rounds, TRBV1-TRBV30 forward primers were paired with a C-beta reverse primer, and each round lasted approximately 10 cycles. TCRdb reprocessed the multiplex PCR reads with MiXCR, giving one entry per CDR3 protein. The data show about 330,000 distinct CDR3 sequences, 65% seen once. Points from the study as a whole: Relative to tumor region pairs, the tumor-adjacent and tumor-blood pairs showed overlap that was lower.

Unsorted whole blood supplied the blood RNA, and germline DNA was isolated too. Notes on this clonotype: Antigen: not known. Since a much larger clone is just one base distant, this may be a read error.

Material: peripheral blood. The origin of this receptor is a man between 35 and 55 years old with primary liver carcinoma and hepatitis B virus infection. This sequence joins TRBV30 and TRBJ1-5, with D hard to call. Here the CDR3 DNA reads TGTGTCTGGAGTGTAAAGGGTTTACTTATGCAGCCCCAGCATTTT. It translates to CVWSVKGLLMQPQHF.